The following is a T cell receptor beta chain sequence with its context. The data are from a study of blood T cell repertoires in COVID-19. The V end lost 3 bases, the J end lost 6 bases, and 8 bases lay between the germline ends. CDR1 is WSHSY and CDR2 is SAAADI in the germline V gene. The CDR3 has 13 amino acids. TCRdb keeps only in-frame clones here, not all; method: immunoSEQ multiplex PCR. This table holds 300,000 or so clones, 70% to 90% found once. The TCR comes from a man younger than 35 who had recovered from COVID-19. Specimen: peripheral blood. This rearrangement joins TRBV10-2 to TRBJ2-2; perhaps TRBD2 as D (6 bases). In DNA, the CDR3 is TGCGCCAGCAGTGAAGGAGGGCCCGGGGAGCTGTTTTTT. Translation: CASSEGGPGELFF.